These 30 T cell receptor beta chains were sequenced from one sample in a study of T-cell reconstitution after alpha-beta-depleted transplantation in children. It was with unique molecular identifiers that the TCRbeta library was prepared. TCRdb re-derived calls from the PCR reads in MiXCR, one entry per CDR3 protein. The sample carries fewer than 700,000 distinct CDR3 sequences, approximately 13% recorded once. The input for sequencing was PBMCs, mostly from graft donor cells, taken 360 days after TCRalphabeta/CD19-depleted stem cell transplant. The receptors derive from a male patient between 10 and 17 years old who had a stem cell transplant for acute myeloid leukemia, so the T cells may come from the graft donor.

Ten or more counts support this clonotype. The V and J genes are TRBV3-1 and TRBJ2-5; no definite D call. Trimming shortened V by 8 bases and J by 3 bases, and 7 bases separated the two germline ends. Germline V gene data show CDR1 as LGHDT and CDR2 as YNNKEL (reference sequence). This CDR3 comprises 11 residues. The CDR3 is CASLQKETQYF. For the CDR3, the DNA is TGTGCCAGCCTACAGAAAGAGACCCAGTACTTC.

This clonotype has a count of ten or more. The V and J genes are TRBV3-1 and TRBJ2-2; no definite D call. CDR1 and CDR2 from the germline V gene are LGHDT and YNNKEL (reference sequence). The CDR3 length is 12 residues. V lost 1 base and J 15 bases, leaving 12 bases between the germline ends. DNA of the CDR3: TGTGCCAGCAGCCAAGGGGTAGCTAGGATGTTTTTT. Amino acid sequence: CASSQGVARMFF.

This clonotype was seen a few times. The chain couples TRBV5-1 to TRBJ2-1, with TRBD2 matching over 8 bases. Trimming cost V 4 bases and J 8 bases; bases outside gene matches: 14. CDR1 SGHRS and CDR2 YFSETQ come from the germline V gene. The CDR3 has 16 residues. The CDR3 sequence is CASSPASGSVMHEQFF. CDR3 DNA: TGCGCCAGCAGCCCGGCAAGCGGGAGCGTTATGCATGAGCAGTTCTTC.

This clonotype was recorded at least ten times. The rearrangement joins TRBV24-1 to TRBJ1-3; D unresolved. The CDR3 is 15 amino acids. The germline V gene has CDR1 KGHDR and CDR2 SFDVKD. Trimming stripped 3 bases from V and 2 bases from J, with 10 bases between. CDR3 sequence: CATSDPRRTGNTIYF. The CDR3 DNA reads as TGTGCCACCAGTGATCCCAGGAGGACTGGAAACACCATATATTTT.

The CDR3, as DNA: TGTGCCAGCAGTCCCGGACTTACCGAGCAGTACTTC. This codes for CASSPGLTEQYF. V is TRBV6-6 and J is TRBJ2-7, with D possibly TRBD2 on 5 matching bases. CDR1 is MNHNY, CDR2 SVGAGI, per germline (reference sequence). The CDR3 runs 12 residues. V lost 5 bases and J 6 bases, leaving 11 bases between the germline ends.

The V gene is TRBV6-1, the J gene TRBJ2-5; TRBD1 matches at 8 bases. Germline lookup yields CDR1 MNHNS and CDR2 SASEGT. There are 15 residues in the CDR3. V lost 8 bases to trimming and J lost 1 base; unmatched junction nucleotides: 9. DNA for the CDR3: TGTGCCAGCGGCCCCTTTGGGACAGGCCAAGAGACCCAGTACTTC. It encodes CASGPFGTGQETQYF.

This clonotype was seen a handful of times. The chain couples TRBV12-3 or TRBV12-4 to TRBJ2-5; no clear D gene. The CDR3 has 15 residues. Trimming removed 4 bases from V and 5 bases from J, with 17 bases in between. CDR3 DNA sequence: TGTGCCAGCAGTTCCTCAAGCTCCTATGGGGAGACCCAGTACTTC. It translates to CASSSSSSYGETQYF.

The chain is built from TRBV20-1 and TRBJ2-7; D unresolved. Germline V CDR1 and CDR2: DFQATT, SNEGSKA (reference sequence). Trimming left V 3 bases short and J 2 bases short, with 8 bases between. This CDR3 is built from 12 residues. The chain's CDR3 is CSARSGPYEQYF. CDR3 DNA sequence: TGCAGTGCTAGGTCTGGCCCCTACGAGCAGTACTTC.

On this clonotype: Since a much larger clone is just one base distant, this may be a read error. This sequence joins TRBV6-1 and TRBJ2-1; TRBD1 is a possible D gene (5 bases). This CDR3 is built from 13 residues. Looked up from germline, CDR1 is MNHNS and CDR2 is SASEGT. V lost 7 bases to trimming and J lost 5 bases, with 12 bases between them. The CDR3 sequence: CASTTDKDNEQFF. CDR3 in DNA: TGTGCCAGCACTACGGACAAAGACAATGAGCAGTTCTTC.

This clonotype occurred many times. The V call is TRBV7-2, the J call TRBJ2-7; a possible D gene is TRBD2 (5 bases). This CDR3 spans 12 amino acids. The ends were cut back, 5 bases at V and 7 bases at J, with 12 bases in the middle. Germline CDR1 reads SGHTA; CDR2 reads FQGNSA. CDR3: CASSPTPGEQYF. The CDR3 DNA sequence: TGTGCCAGCAGCCCTACCCCGGGGGAGCAGTACTTC.

This clonotype occurred many times. This chain connects TRBV11-3 to TRBJ2-1; tentative D call: TRBD1 (6 bases). V was trimmed by 1 base and J by 1 base, leaving 23 bases between them. The germline gives CDR1 SGHNT, CDR2 YENEEA. The CDR3 runs 20 residues. The CDR3 loop reads CASSLGGQTGIRPSYNEQFF. In DNA form, the CDR3 reads TGTGCCAGCAGCTTAGGAGGACAGACCGGGATTCGTCCTTCCTACAATGAGCAGTTCTTC. Using reference TRBV11-3 and TRBJ2-1 for the parts outside the CDR3, the full variable domain is EAGVVQSPRYKIIEKKQPVAFWCNPISGHNTLYWYLQNLGQGPELLIRYENEEAVDDSQLPKDRFSAERLKGVDSTLKIQPAELGDSAVYLCASSLGGQTGIRPSYNEQFFGPGTRLTVL.

In its sample, this clonotype was seen many times. The gene calls are TRBV20-1 and TRBJ1-1; 7 nucleotides agree with TRBD1. Looked up from germline, CDR1 is DFQATT and CDR2 is SNEGSKA (reference sequence). Trimming took 7 bases from V and 0 from J; bases not matched to a gene: 14. This CDR3 has 16 residues. The CDR3 bases are TGCAGTGGGCGGCTCGGGACAGCGGCCATGAACACTGAAGCTTTCTTT. It encodes CSGRLGTAAMNTEAFF.

This chain uses TRBV6-5 with TRBJ2-7; maybe TRBD1 (8 bases). The CDR3 spans 17 residues. V lost 3 bases and J 0 bases, leaving 18 bases between the germline ends. Germline V CDR1 and CDR2: MNHEY, SVGAGI. CDR3 DNA sequence: TGTGCCAGCAGTTATGACCGACAGGGGAGGGCCTCCTACGAGCAGTACTTC. This translates into CASSYDRQGRASYEQYF.

V is TRBV12-3 or TRBV12-4 and J is TRBJ2-7; maybe TRBD1 (6 bases). V lost 7 bases and J lost 4, with 17 bases in between. This CDR3 spans 14 amino acids. CDR3: CASTLRAGEYEQYF. The CDR3 bases are TGTGCCAGCACCCTGAGAGCAGGGGAGTACGAGCAGTACTTC.

This clonotype was observed at least ten times. The chain joins TRBV28 to TRBJ2-7; D may be TRBD2 (5 bases). Trimming took 5 bases from V and 6 from J, leaving 17 bases between them. In germline, CDR1 is MDHEN, CDR2 SYDVKM. CDR3 length: 14 residues. The CDR3 coding sequence is TGTGCCAGCAGTGGACTCCTCGGGGTTCCCGAGCAGTACTTC. Protein sequence: CASSGLLGVPEQYF.

The CDR3 nucleotides read TGTGCCAGCAGTTCCACGCGGGGACCCTATCAGCCCCAGCATTTT. Translating gives CASSSTRGPYQPQHF. The chain combines TRBV12-3 or TRBV12-4 with TRBJ1-5; a weak D match, TRBD1 (5 bases). The CDR3 loop spans 15 amino acids. V lost 4 bases and J lost 5, with 15 bases in between.

The chain recombines TRBV7-2 with TRBJ2-1, with 11 positions matching TRBD2. CDR3 size: 17 residues. Germline values: CDR1 SGHTA, CDR2 FQGNSA. The V segment lost 1 base and the J segment 9 bases; nucleotides outside the gene matches: 11. The CDR3 loop is CASSLGGGVAGGLEQFF. The CDR3 DNA is TGTGCCAGCAGCTTAGGGGGCGGGGTAGCGGGAGGGCTTGAGCAGTTCTTC. Drawing the rest from reference TRBV7-2 and TRBJ2-1, the complete variable domain is GAGVSQSPSNKVTEKGKDVELRCDPISGHTALYWYRQSLGQGLEFLIYFQGNSAPDKSGLPSDRFSAERTGGSVSTLTIQRTQQEDSAVYLCASSLGGGVAGGLEQFFGPGTRLTVL.

This clonotype was recorded many times. The chain couples TRBV28 to TRBJ2-5, with D hard to call. Germline CDR1 is MDHEN and CDR2 is SYDVKM. V lost 8 bases to trimming and J lost 4 bases, with 5 bases between them. The CDR3 loop spans 10 amino acids. CDR3 bases: TGTGCCAGCTCACCAGAGACCCAGTACTTC. This codes for CASSPETQYF.

The V call is TRBV5-1, the J call TRBJ1-5; TRBD1 is a possible D gene (6 bases). Germline V gene data show CDR1 as SGHRS and CDR2 as YFSETQ. Trimming removed 4 bases at V and 2 bases at J, with 22 bases between. The CDR3 is 18 residues long. The CDR3 protein is CASSPYGGHPGRNQPQHF. The CDR3 nucleotides are TGCGCCAGCAGCCCCTATGGGGGACACCCCGGCCGCAATCAGCCCCAGCATTTT.

This clonotype was observed at least ten times. The gene calls are TRBV5-4 and TRBJ2-7, with 9 bases matching TRBD1. J was trimmed by 2 bases and V by 1 base; bases with no gene match: 16. Germline lookup yields CDR1 SGHNT and CDR2 YYREEE (reference sequence). The CDR3 covers 19 residues. Here the CDR3 DNA reads TGTGCCAGCAGCTTGATGCCCTCCACCGGGACAGGGAATCCCTACGAGCAGTACTTC. It codes for CASSLMPSTGTGNPYEQYF.

This clonotype was detected only a few times. The J gene is TRBJ2-1, the V gene TRBV20-1; D is perhaps TRBD1 (6 bases). The CDR3 has 16 amino acids. The germline gives CDR1 DFQATT, CDR2 SNEGSKA (reference sequence). Trimming pared 3 bases from V and 6 bases from J, leaving 21 bases between. The CDR3 nucleotides are TGCAGTGCTAGGCATGACTGGGGACATTTGTTCAATGAGCAGTTCTTC. Its protein is CSARHDWGHLFNEQFF.

This clonotype was seen many times. The chain links TRBV12-3 or TRBV12-4 to TRBJ1-5, with unresolved D. V was pared by 3 bases and J by 7 bases, with 4 bases between. The CDR3 totals 11 residues. CDR3 nucleotides: TGTGCCAGCAGTTTCTCCCAGCCCCAGCATTTT. It translates to CASSFSQPQHF.

This clonotype came up a few times. V gene TRBV4-3 combines with J gene TRBJ1-2; no definite D call. The CDR3 contains 15 residues. Germline CDR1 LGHNA, CDR2 YSLEER. Trimming took 1 base from V and 4 from J, leaving 13 bases between them. The CDR3 DNA reads as TGCGCCAGCAGCCAAGTGGGCAGCGGGCGCTATGGCTACACCTTC. It codes for CASSQVGSGRYGYTF.

This clonotype was counted between two and nine times. The rearrangement joins TRBV28 to TRBJ2-7, with 7 bases lining up with TRBD1. The germline V gene encodes CDR1 MDHEN and CDR2 SYDVKM. This CDR3 has 15 residues. The J segment lost 2 bases and the V segment lost 6 bases, leaving 10 bases of the junction unmatched. The CDR3 DNA reads TGTGCCAGCAGCGCCACCAGTCAGGGGGCCTACGAGCAGTACTTC. It codes for CASSATSQGAYEQYF.

This clonotype occurred a few times. The chain is built from TRBV28 and TRBJ2-7; D may be TRBD2 (6 bases). In germline, CDR1 is MDHEN, CDR2 SYDVKM. The CDR3 extends over 13 amino acids. The V end lost 8 bases, the J end lost 2 bases, and 13 bases lay between the germline ends. The CDR3 sequence is CASGSGAPYEQYF. For the CDR3, the DNA is TGTGCCAGCGGCTCGGGAGCCCCCTACGAGCAGTACTTC. The full variable domain, its missing parts supplied by reference TRBV28 and TRBJ2-7, is DVKVTQSSRYLVKRTGEKVFLECVQDMDHENMFWYRQDPGLGLRLIYFSYDVKMKEKGDIPEGYSVSREKKERFSLILESASTNQTSMYLCASGSGAPYEQYFGPGTRLTVT.

V usage is TRBV28 and J usage is TRBJ2-7, with TRBD2 matching 9 bases. The CDR3 loop spans 17 amino acids. Germline V gene data show CDR1 as MDHEN and CDR2 as SYDVKM. With 5 bases clipped from V and 2 bases from J, the junction kept 13 bases outside the gene matches. The chain's CDR3 is CASSPGAWAGGPYEQYF. CDR3 sequence (DNA): TGTGCCAGCAGTCCGGGGGCTTGGGCGGGAGGGCCCTACGAGCAGTACTTC.

This chain uses TRBV18 with TRBJ2-7, with no clear D. CDR3 length: 15 amino acids. V dropped 6 bases and J dropped 5 bases, with 20 bases sitting between them. CDR1 and CDR2 (germline): KGHSH, LQKENI. The CDR3 region is CASSIRRGAENEQYF. CDR3 bases: TGTGCCAGCTCGATTAGACGAGGCGCAGAAAACGAGCAGTACTTC.

This clonotype turned up a few times. This chain connects TRBV20-1 to TRBJ2-1; D is ambiguous. Germline lookup yields CDR1 DFQATT and CDR2 SNEGSKA (reference sequence). V was pared by 4 bases and J by 0 bases, with 16 bases between. The CDR3 extends over 16 amino acids. The CDR3 nucleotides read TGCAGTGCTACTTTTTGGATCAAAAGCTCCTACAATGAGCAGTTCTTC. This encodes CSATFWIKSSYNEQFF.

This clonotype was detected ten times or more. The chain employs TRBV15 and TRBJ2-1, with D unresolved. Germline CDR1 LNHNV, CDR2 YYDKDF (reference sequence). V was pared by 3 bases and J by 0 bases, with 12 bases between. This CDR3 comprises 16 residues. The CDR3 nucleotides read TGTGCCACCAGCAGGAATCCACCAAGCTCCTACAATGAGCAGTTCTTC. As protein: CATSRNPPSSYNEQFF.

The rearrangement links TRBV7-3 to TRBJ2-3, with 10 bases fitting TRBD2. Germline V gives CDR1 SGHTA, CDR2 FQGTGA. This CDR3 spans 15 amino acids. Trimming removed 2 bases from V and 4 bases from J; junction bases left unmatched: 3. The CDR3 protein is CASSLLAGDADTQYF. The CDR3 coding sequence is TGTGCCAGCAGCTTACTAGCGGGAGACGCAGATACGCAGTATTTT.